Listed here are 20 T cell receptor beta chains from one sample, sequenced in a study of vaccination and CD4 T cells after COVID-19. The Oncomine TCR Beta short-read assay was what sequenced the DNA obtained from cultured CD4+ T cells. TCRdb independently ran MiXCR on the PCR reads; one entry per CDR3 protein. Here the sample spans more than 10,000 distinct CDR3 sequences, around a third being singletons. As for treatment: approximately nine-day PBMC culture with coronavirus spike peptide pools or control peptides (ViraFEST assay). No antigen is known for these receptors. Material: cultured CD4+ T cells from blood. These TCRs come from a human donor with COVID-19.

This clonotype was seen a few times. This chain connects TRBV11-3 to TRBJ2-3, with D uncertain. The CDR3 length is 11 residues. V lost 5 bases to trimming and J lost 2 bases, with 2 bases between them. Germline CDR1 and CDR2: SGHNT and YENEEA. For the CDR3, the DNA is TGTGCCAGCAGCAACACAGATACGCAGTATTTT. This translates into CASSNTDTQYF. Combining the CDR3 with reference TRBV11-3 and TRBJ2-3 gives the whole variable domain EAGVVQSPRYKIIEKKQPVAFWCNPISGHNTLYWYLQNLGQGPELLIRYENEEAVDDSQLPKDRFSAERLKGVDSTLKIQPAELGDSAVYLCASSNTDTQYFGPGTRLTVL.

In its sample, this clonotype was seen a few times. CDR3 amino acids: CSARDIQGREQYF. The CDR3 nucleotides are TGCAGTGCTAGAGATATACAGGGTAGAGAGCAGTACTTC. The chain joins TRBV20-1 to TRBJ2-7, with D maybe TRBD1 (6 bases). From germline, CDR1 is DFQATT and CDR2 SNEGSKA (reference sequence). The V and J ends lost 0 bases and 7 bases respectively, with 13 bases between them. There are 13 residues in the CDR3.

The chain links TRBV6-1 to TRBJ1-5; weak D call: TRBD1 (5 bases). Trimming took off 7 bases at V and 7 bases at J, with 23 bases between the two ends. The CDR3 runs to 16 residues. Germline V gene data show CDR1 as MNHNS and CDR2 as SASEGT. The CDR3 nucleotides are TGTGCCAGCATGGCGGCAGGGTTTTTAAAGGGCCAGCCCCAGCATTTT. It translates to CASMAAGFLKGQPQHF.

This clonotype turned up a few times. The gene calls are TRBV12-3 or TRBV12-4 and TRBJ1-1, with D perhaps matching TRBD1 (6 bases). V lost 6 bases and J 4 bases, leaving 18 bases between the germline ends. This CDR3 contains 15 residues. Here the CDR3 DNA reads TGTGCCAGCAGCTCCGGGGGGGCTACGGGCACTGAAGCTTTCTTT. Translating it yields CASSSGGATGTEAFF.

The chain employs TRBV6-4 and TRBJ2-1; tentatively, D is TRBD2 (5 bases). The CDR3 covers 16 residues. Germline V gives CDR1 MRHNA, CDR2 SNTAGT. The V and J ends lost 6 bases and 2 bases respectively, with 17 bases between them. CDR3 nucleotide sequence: TGTGCCAGCAGGGGCGAGAGGACTGGAACCTACAATGAGCAGTTCTTC. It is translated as CASRGERTGTYNEQFF.

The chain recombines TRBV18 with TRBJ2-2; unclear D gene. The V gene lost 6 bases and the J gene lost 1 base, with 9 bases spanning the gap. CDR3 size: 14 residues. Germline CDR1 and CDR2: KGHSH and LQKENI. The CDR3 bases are TGTGCCAGCTCCCACGACAAGAACACCGGGGAGCTGTTTTTT. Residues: CASSHDKNTGELFF.

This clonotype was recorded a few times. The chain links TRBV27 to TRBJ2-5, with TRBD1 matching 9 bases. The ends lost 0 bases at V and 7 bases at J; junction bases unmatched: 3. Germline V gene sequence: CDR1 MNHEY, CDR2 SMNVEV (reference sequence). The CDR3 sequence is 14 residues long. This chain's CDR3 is CASSLSWGQGTQYF. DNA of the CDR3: TGTGCCAGCAGTTTATCGTGGGGACAGGGGACCCAGTACTTC.

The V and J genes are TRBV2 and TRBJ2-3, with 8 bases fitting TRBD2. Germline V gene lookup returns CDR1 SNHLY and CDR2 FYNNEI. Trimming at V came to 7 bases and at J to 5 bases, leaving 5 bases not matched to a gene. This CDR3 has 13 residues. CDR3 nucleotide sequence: TGTGCCAGCATTAGCGGGGTTGGAGATACGCAGTATTTT. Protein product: CASISGVGDTQYF. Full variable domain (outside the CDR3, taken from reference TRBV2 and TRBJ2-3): EPEVTQTPSHQVTQMGQEVILRCVPISNHLYFYWYRQILGQKVEFLVSFYNNEISEKSEIFDDQFSVERPDGSNFTLKIRSTKLEDSAMYFCASISGVGDTQYFGPGTRLTVL.

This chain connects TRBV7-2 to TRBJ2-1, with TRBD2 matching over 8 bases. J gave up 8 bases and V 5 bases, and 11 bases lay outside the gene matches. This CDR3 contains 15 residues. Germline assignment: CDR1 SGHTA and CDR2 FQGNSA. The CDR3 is CASSPSRGGLDEQFF. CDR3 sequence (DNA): TGTGCCAGCAGCCCATCCCGGGGGGGCCTGGATGAGCAGTTCTTC.

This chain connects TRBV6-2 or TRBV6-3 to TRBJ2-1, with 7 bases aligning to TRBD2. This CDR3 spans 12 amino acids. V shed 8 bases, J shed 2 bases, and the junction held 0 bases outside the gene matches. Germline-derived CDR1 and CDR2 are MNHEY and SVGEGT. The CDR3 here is CASGGAYNEQFF. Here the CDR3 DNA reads TGTGCCAGCGGGGGGGCCTACAATGAGCAGTTCTTC.

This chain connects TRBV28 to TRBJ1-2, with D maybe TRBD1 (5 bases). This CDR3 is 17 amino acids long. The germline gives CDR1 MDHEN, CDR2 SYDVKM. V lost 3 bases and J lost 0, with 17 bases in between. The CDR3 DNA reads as TGTGCCAGCAGTTTGGCCGACCGAATGGGGCCTAACTATGGCTACACCTTC. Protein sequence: CASSLADRMGPNYGYTF.

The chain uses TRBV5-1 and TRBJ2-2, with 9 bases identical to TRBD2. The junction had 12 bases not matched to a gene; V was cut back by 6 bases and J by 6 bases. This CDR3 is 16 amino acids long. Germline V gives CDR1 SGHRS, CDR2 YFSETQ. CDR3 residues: CASTLAGGPYAGELFF. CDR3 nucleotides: TGCGCCAGCACATTGGCGGGGGGGCCATATGCCGGGGAGCTGTTTTTT.

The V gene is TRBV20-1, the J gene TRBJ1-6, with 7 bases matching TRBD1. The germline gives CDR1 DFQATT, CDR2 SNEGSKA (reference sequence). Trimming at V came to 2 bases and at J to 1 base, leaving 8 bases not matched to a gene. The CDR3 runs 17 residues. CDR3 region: CSARTTGEGSYNSPLHF. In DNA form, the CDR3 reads TGCAGTGCTAGAACCACAGGGGAGGGTTCCTATAATTCACCCCTCCACTTT.

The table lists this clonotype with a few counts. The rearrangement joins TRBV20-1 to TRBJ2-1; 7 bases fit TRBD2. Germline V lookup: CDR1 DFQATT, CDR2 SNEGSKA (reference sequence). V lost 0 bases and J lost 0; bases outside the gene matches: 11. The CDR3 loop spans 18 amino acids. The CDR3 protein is CSAREPLGGRSSYNEQFF. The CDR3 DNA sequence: TGCAGTGCTAGAGAACCCCTGGGGGGGAGGAGCTCCTACAATGAGCAGTTCTTC.

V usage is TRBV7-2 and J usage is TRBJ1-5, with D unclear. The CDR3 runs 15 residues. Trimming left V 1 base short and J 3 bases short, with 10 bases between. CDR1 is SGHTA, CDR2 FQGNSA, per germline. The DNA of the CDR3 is TGTGCCAGCAGCTTAGGGTCCGATTCCAATCAGCCCCAGCATTTT. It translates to CASSLGSDSNQPQHF.

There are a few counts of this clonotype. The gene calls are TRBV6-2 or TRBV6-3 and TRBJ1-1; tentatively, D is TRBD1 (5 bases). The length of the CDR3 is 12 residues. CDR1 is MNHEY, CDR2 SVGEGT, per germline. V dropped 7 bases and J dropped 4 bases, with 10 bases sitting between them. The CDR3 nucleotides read TGTGCCAGCACTGACACAGGCACTGAAGCTTTCTTT. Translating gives CASTDTGTEAFF.

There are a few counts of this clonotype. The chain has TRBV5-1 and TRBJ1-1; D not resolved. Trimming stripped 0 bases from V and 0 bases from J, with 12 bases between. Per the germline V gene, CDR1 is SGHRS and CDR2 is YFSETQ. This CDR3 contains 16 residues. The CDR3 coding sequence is TGCGCCAGCAGCTTGGACGGGAGTGGGATGAACACTGAAGCTTTCTTT. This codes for CASSLDGSGMNTEAFF.

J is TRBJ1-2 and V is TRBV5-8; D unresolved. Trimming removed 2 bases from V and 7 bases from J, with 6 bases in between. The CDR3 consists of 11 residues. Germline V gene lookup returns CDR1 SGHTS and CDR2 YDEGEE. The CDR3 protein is CASSFRVGYTF. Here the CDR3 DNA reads TGTGCCAGCAGCTTCCGGGTTGGCTACACCTTC.

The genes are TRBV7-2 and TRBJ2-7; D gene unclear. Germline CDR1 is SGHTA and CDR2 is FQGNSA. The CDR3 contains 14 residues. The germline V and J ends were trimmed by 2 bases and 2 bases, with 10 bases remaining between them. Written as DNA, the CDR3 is TGTGCCAGCAGCTTACAGGAGATGACCTACGAGCAGTACTTC. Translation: CASSLQEMTYEQYF. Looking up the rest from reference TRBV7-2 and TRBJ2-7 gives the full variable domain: GAGVSQSPSNKVTEKGKDVELRCDPISGHTALYWYRQSLGQGLEFLIYFQGNSAPDKSGLPSDRFSAERTGGSVSTLTIQRTQQEDSAVYLCASSLQEMTYEQYFGPGTRLTVT.

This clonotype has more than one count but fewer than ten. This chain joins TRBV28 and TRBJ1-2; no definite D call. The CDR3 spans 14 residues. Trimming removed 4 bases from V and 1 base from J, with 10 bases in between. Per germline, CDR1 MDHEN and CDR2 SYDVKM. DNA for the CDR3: TGTGCCAGCAGTTCCGGGCCAGATAACTATGGCTACACCTTC. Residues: CASSSGPDNYGYTF.